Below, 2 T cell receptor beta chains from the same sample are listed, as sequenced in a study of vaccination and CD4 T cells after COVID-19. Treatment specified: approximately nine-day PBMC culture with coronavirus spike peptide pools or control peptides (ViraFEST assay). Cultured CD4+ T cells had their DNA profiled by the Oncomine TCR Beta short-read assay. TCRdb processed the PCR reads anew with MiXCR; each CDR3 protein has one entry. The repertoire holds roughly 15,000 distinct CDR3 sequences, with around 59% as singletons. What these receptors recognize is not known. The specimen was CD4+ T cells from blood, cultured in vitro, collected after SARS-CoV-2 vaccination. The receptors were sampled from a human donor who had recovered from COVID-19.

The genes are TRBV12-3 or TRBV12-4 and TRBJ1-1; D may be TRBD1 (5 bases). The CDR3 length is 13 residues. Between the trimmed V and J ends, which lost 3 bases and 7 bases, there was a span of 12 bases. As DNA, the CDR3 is TGTGCCAGCAGTTTGGCAGGGTCGAGTGAAGCTTTCTTT. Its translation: CASSLAGSSEAFF.

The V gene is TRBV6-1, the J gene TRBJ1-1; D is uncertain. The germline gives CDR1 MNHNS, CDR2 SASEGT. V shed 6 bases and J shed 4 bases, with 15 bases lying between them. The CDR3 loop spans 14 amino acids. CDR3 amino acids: CASSAPERSTEAFF. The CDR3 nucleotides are TGTGCCAGCAGCGCTCCCGAGAGAAGCACTGAAGCTTTCTTT.